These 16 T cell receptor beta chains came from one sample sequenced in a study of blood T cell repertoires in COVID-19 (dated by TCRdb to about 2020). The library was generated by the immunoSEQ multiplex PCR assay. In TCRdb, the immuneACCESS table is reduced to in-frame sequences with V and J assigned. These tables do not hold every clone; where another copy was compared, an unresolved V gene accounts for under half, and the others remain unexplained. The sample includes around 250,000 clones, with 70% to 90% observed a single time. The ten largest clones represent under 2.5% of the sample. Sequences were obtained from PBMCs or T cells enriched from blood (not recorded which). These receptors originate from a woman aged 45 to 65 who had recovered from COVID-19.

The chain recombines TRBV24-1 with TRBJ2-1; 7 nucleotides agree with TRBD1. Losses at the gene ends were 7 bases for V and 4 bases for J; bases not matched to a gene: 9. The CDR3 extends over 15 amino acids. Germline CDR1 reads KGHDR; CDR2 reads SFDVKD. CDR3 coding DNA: TGTGCCACCAGCCCACCGGTGGGACAGTACAATGAGCAGTTCTTC. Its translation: CATSPPVGQYNEQFF.

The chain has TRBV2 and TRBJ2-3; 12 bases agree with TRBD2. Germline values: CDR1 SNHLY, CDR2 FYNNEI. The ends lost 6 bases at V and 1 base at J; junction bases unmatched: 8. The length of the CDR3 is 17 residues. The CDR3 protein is CASRRLAGVRGTDTQYF. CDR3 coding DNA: TGTGCCAGCAGGAGACTAGCGGGAGTTCGGGGCACAGATACGCAGTATTTT.

In nucleotides, the CDR3 is TGTGCCAGCAGTTCGGGAGCAGACAACACCGGGGAGCTGTTTTTT. Its translation is CASSSGADNTGELFF. V and J are TRBV28 and TRBJ2-2, with D possibly TRBD2 on 6 matching bases. The germline gives CDR1 MDHEN, CDR2 SYDVKM. V was trimmed by 4 bases and J by 2 bases, leaving 11 bases between them. The CDR3 runs 15 residues.

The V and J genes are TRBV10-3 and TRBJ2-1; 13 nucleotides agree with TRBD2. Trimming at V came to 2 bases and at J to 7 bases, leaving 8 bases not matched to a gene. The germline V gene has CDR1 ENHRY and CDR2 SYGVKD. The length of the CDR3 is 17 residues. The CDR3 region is CAISELTSGRRGNEQFF. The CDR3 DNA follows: TGTGCCATCAGTGAGCTGACTAGCGGGAGGAGGGGAAATGAGCAGTTCTTC.

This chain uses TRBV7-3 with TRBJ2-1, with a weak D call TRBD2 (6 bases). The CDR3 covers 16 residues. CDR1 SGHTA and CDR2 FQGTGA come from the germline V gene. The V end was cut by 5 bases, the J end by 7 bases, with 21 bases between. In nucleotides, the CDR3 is TGTGCCAGCAGCCCGGCCGTTAGCGGACCACAGAATGAGCAGTTCTTC. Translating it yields CASSPAVSGPQNEQFF.

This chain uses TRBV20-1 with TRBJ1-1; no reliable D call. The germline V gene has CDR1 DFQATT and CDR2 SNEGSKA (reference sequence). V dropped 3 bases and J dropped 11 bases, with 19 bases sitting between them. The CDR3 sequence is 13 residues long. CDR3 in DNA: TGCAGTGCTAGTAAGACACCCATGTTTATCGCTTTCTTT. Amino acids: CSASKTPMFIAFF.

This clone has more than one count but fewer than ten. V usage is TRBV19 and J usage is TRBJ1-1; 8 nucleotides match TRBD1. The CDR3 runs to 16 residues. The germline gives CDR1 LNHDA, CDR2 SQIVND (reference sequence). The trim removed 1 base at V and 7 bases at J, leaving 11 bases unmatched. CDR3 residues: CASSIGDPRTGNEAFF. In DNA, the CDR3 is TGTGCCAGTAGTATAGGTGACCCCCGGACAGGGAATGAAGCTTTCTTT.

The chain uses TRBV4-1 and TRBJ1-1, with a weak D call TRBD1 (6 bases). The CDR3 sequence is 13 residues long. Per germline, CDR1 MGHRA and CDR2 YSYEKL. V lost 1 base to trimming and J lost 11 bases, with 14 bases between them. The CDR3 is CASSQAYRVDAFF. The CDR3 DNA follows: TGCGCCAGCAGCCAAGCATACAGGGTCGATGCTTTCTTT.

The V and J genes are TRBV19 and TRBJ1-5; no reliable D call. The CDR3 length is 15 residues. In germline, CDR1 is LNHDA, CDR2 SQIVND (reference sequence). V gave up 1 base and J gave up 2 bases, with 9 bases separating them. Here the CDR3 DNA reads TGTGCCAGTAGTATAGGGGCGCGGGGCAATCAGCCCCAGCATTTT. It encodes CASSIGARGNQPQHF.

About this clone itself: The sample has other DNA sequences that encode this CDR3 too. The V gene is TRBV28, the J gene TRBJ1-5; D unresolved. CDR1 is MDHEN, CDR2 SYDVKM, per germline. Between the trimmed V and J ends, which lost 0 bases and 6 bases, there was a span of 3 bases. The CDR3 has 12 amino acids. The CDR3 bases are TGTGCCAGCAGTTTATGGAGTCAGCCCCAGCATTTT. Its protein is CASSLWSQPQHF.

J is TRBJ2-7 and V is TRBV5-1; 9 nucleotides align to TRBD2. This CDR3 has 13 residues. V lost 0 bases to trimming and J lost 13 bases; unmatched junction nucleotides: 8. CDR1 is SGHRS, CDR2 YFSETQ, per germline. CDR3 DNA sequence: TGCGCCAGCAGCTTGGAGGGGCGGGAGGGCCACTACTTC. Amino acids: CASSLEGREGHYF.

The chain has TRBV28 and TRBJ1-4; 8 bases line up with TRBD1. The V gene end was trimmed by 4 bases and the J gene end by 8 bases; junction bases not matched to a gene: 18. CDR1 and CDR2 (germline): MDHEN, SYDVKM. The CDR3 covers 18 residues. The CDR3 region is CASSSPGGSWGEKEKLFF. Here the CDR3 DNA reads TGTGCCAGCAGTTCCCCAGGGGGCTCTTGGGGGGAAAAAGAAAAACTGTTTTTT.

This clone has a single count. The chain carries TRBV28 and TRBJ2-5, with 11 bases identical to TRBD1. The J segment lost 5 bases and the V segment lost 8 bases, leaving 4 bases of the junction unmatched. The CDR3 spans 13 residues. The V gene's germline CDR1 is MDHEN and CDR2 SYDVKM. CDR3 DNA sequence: TGTGCCAGCGGGGACAGGGGGAAGGAGACCCAGTACTTC. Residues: CASGDRGKETQYF.

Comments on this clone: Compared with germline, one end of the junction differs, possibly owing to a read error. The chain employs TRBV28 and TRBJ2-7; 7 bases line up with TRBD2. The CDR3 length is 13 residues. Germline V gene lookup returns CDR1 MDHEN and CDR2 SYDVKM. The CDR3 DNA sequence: TGTGCCAGCAGTCCCTTCCTGACCGGGACTATTCTCTTC. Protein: CASSPFLTGTILF.

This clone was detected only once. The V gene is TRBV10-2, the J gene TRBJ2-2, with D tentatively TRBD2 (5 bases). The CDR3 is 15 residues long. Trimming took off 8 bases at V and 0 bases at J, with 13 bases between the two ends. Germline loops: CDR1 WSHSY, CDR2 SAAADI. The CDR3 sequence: CASSNGVSNTGELFF. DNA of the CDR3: TGCGCCAGCTCTAACGGGGTCTCGAACACCGGGGAGCTGTTTTTT.

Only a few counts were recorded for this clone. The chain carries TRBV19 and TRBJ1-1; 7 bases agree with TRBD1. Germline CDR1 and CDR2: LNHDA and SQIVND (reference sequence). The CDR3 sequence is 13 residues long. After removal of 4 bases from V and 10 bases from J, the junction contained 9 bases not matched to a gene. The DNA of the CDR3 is TGTGCCAGTAGTACGGGACAGATGGGGAGAGCTTTCTTT. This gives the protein CASSTGQMGRAFF. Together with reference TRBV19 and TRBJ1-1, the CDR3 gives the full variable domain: DGGITQSPKYLFRKEGQNVTLSCEQNLNHDAMYWYRQDPGQGLRLIYYSQIVNDFQKGDIAEGYSVSREKKESFPLTVTSAQKNPTAFYLCASSTGQMGRAFFGQGTRLTVV.